Sequencing of this T cell receptor beta chain was carried out in a study of blood T cell repertoires in COVID-19. The CDR3 consists of 14 residues. Germline CDR1 and CDR2: SGHDT and YYEEEE. V gave up 0 bases and J gave up 8 bases, with 14 bases separating them. Participants spanned ages roughly 18 to 95 years and resided in 20 to 30 US areas. Cohorts were determined from participant-reported clinical history. Each recovered donor of Cohort 3 presented with two negative PCRs, clearance, or symptom resolution. TCRdb's copy holds only in-frame clones and misses some; the assay was immunoSEQ multiplex PCR. The table includes roughly 400,000 clones, around 87% detected once.

The sequencing sample was made of PBMCs or T cells enriched from blood (not recorded which). The clonotype originates from a man aged 25 to 40 who had recovered from COVID-19. The chain uses TRBV5-6 and TRBJ1-2, with D perhaps matching TRBD1 (6 bases). CDR3 residues: CASSLVGGGHGYTF. For the CDR3, the DNA is TGTGCCAGCAGCTTGGTGGGTGGGGGCCACGGCTACACCTTC.